This TCR beta chain was captured by sequencing in a study of T cell repertoires and leukemia-associated antigens. The wider study: Each sample gave roughly 3 to 5.0 million effective reads.

Whole-study results and caveats: Specificity and function of the expanded clones need further investigation.

The CDR3 runs 14 residues. Germline CDR1 and CDR2: SGHRS and YFSETQ. V trimming: 7 bases; J trimming: 10 bases; junction bases outside the gene matches: 12. TCRdb reprocessed the 5' RACE reads with MiXCR, giving one entry per CDR3 protein. Of roughly 12,000 distinct CDR3 sequences in the sample, 35% to 45% were seen once. This clonotype was seen a handful of times. The target antigen is unknown. Sequenced sample: CD3+ T cells sorted from blood and cultured. This clonotype was obtained from a female donor in good health. The chain joins TRBV5-1 to TRBJ2-3; 10 bases are shared with TRBD2. The CDR3 coding sequence is TGCGCCAGCGGCGGGCTAGCGGGAGAGAGTGCGCAGTATTTT. Its protein product is CASGGLAGESAQYF.